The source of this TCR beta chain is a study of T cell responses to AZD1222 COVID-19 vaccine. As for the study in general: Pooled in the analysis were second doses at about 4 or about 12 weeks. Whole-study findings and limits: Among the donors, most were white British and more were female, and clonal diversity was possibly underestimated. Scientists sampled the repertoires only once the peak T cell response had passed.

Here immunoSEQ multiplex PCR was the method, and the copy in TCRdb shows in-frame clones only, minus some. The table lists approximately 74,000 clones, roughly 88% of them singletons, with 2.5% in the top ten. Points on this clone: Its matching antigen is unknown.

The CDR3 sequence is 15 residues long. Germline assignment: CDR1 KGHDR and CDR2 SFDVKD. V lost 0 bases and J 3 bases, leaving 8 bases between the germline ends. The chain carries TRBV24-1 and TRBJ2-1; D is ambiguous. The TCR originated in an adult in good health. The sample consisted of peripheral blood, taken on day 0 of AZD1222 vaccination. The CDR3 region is CATSDLLEGYNEQFF. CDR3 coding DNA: TGTGCCACCAGTGATTTGCTAGAAGGCTACAATGAGCAGTTCTTC.